Detailed here is one TCR beta chain. The data derive from a study of blood T cell repertoires in COVID-19. Study-level background: COVID-19 samples from acute and convalescent phases originated in the United States, Italy and Spain. PBMCs, B-cell-depleted T cells, or T cells were the source of the cDNA or gDNA that made up the material.

CDR1 SEHNR and CDR2 FQNEAQ come from the germline V gene (reference sequence). The V gene end was trimmed by 0 bases and the J gene end by 7 bases; junction bases not matched to a gene: 8. This CDR3 spans 15 amino acids. Seattle patients were enrolled while actively infected and followed longitudinally. Authors' processing steps: Nucleated cell counts were estimated from reference gene primer amplification. TCRdb's copy holds only in-frame clones and misses some; the assay was immunoSEQ multiplex PCR. V, J and clone size derive from that table, while D and trimming were established from the DNA sequence. This table holds about 180,000 clones, 80% to 85% found once.

This sequence originates from a woman of 80 years or more with COVID-19, enrolled during active disease. Sequencing was carried out using peripheral blood. This chain connects TRBV7-9 to TRBJ1-2; TRBD1 matches at 7 bases. The CDR3: CASSLAFADRTGYTF. CDR3 DNA sequence: TGTGCCAGCAGCTTAGCCTTCGCGGACAGGACTGGCTACACCTTC.